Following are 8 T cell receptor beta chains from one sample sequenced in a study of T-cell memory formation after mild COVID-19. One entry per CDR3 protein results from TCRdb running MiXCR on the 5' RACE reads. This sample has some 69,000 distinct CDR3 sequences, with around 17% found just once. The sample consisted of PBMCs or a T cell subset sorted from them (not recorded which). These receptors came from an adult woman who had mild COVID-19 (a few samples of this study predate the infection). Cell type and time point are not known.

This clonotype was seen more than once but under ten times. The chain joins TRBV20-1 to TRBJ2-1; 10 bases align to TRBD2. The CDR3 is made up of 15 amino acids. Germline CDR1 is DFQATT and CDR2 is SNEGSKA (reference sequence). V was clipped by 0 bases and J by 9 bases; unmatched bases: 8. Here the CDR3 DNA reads TGCAGTGCTAGAGATCTACTAGCGGGAATCGGTGAGCAGTTCTTC. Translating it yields CSARDLLAGIGEQFF.

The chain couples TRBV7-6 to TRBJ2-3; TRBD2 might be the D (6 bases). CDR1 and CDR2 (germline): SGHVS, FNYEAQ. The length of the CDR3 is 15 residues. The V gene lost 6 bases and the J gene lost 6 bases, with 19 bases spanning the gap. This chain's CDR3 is CASRPDRGNGDTQYF. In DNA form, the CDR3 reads TGTGCCAGCAGACCCGACCGCGGGAACGGGGATACGCAGTATTTT.

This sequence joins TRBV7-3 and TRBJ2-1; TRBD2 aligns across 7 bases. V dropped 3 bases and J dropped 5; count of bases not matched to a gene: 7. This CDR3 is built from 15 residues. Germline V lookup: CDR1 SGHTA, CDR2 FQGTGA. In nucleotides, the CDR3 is TGTGCCAGCAGCTTGACCGGGACTACTCACAATGAGCAGTTCTTC. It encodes CASSLTGTTHNEQFF. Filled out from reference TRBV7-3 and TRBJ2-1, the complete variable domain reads GAGVSQTPSNKVTEKGKYVELRCDPISGHTALYWYRQSLGQGPEFLIYFQGTGAADDSGLPNDRFFAVRPEGSVSTLKIQRTERGDSAVYLCASSLTGTTHNEQFFGPGTRLTVL.

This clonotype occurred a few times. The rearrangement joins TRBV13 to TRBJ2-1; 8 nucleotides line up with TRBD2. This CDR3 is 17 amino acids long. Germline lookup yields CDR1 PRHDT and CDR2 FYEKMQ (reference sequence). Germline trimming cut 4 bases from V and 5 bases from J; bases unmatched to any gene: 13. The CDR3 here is CASSSNLGTSLDNEQFF. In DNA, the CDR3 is TGTGCCAGCAGCTCCAACCTAGGGACTAGTCTAGACAATGAGCAGTTCTTC. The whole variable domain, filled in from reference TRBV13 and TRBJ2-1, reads AAGVIQSPRHLIKEKRETATLKCYPIPRHDTVYWYQQGPGQDPQFLISFYEKMQSDKGSIPDRFSAQQFSDYHSELNMSSLELGDSALYFCASSSNLGTSLDNEQFFGPGTRLTVL.

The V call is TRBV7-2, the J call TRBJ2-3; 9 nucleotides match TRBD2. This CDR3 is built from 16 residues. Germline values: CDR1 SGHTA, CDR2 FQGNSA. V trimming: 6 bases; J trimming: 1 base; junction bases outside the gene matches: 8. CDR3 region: CASSFPRLAGTDTQYF. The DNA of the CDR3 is TGTGCCAGCAGTTTCCCTAGACTAGCGGGCACAGATACGCAGTATTTT.

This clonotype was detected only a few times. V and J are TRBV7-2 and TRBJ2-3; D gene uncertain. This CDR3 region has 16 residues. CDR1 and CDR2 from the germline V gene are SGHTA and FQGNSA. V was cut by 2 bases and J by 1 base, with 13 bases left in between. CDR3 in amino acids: CASSLKPSGGTDTQYF. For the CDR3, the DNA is TGTGCCAGCAGCTTAAAGCCGAGTGGGGGCACAGATACGCAGTATTTT.

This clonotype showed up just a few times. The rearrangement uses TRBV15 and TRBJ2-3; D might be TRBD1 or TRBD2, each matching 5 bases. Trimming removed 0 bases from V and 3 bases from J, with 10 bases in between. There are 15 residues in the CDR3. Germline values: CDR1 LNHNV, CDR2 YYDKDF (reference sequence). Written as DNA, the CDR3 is TGTGCCACCAGCAGAGATTTGGGGGAGACAGATACGCAGTATTTT. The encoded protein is CATSRDLGETDTQYF. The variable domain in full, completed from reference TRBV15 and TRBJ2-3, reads DAMVIQNPRYQVTQFGKPVTLSCSQTLNHNVMYWYQQKSSQAPKLLFHYYDKDFNNEADTPDNFQSRRPNTSFCFLDIRSPGLGDTAMYLCATSRDLGETDTQYFGPGTRLTVL.

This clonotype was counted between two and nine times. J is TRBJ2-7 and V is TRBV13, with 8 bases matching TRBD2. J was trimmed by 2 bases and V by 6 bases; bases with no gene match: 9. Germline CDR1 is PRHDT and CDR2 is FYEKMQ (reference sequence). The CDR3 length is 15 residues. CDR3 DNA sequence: TGTGCCAGCAGTCCCCGGGAGGGCGGGACCTACGAGCAGTACTTC. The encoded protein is CASSPREGGTYEQYF.